This T cell receptor (beta chain) came from a study of blood T cells in healthy people across ages. This clonotype was seen only a few times. The second PCR ran about 6 to 12 cycles with a sample-barcoded 5' primer and J-beta primers. TCRdb used MiXCR to reprocess the 5' RACE reads, holding one entry per CDR3 protein. The repertoire holds about 830,000 distinct CDR3 sequences, 60% to 80% seen once, with 25% to 30% in the top ten. The CDR3 covers 15 residues. V was cut by 2 bases and J by 1 base, with 9 bases left in between. Germline CDR1 reads MNHNS; CDR2 reads SASEGT. Staff drew around 10 milliliters of peripheral blood from each donor.

The J gene is TRBJ2-1, the V gene TRBV6-1; possibly TRBD2 for D (6 bases). The sequenced material came from blood. The receptor was isolated from a man aged 30-40 years in good health. The CDR3 loop is CASSEILASYNEQFF. The CDR3, as DNA: TGTGCCAGCAGTGAAATACTAGCATCCTACAATGAGCAGTTCTTC.